This paragraph reports one T cell receptor (beta chain). Its antigen remains unknown. Other nucleotide sequences in the sample specify the same CDR3. The data are from a study of cytomegalovirus exposure and HLA in healthy donors. Study-level findings and limits: The study designated 150 to 200 TCR beta chains cytomegalovirus-associated. It is likely that the observed cluster of highly shared sequence variants was a sequencing artifact.

Per the germline V gene, CDR1 is SGHTA and CDR2 is FQGNSA. V was clipped by 5 bases and J by 3 bases, with 8 bases between them. This CDR3 contains 12 residues. PCR involved 60 Vbeta and 13 Jbeta primers. Some clones are missing from TCRdb's copy, which holds only in-frame ones; the method was immunoSEQ multiplex PCR. The table has about 140,000 clones, 70% to 85% seen once. Material for sequencing was PBMCs. V gene TRBV7-2 combines with J gene TRBJ2-7, with D possibly being TRBD1 (5 bases). The sequence was obtained from a woman in her fifties or sixties in good health and CMV-seropositive. The CDR3 sequence is CASSLTGYEQYF. For the CDR3, the DNA is TGTGCCAGCAGCCTAACAGGCTACGAGCAGTACTTC.